The present T cell receptor beta chain was sequenced within a study of OX40 agonist ivuxolimab in advanced cancers. Findings of the study overall: Some patients who did not respond also had low normalized T-cell clonal expansion.

The V segment lost 4 bases and the J segment 7 bases; nucleotides outside the gene matches: 6. The length of the CDR3 is 14 residues. Germline V gene sequence: CDR1 MGHDK, CDR2 SYGVNS. Comment on this clone: Its specificity is not known.

The table came from immunoSEQ multiplex PCR; TCRdb's copy has only in-frame clones and leaves some out. The sample records tens of thousands of clones, about 88% being singletons. The V and J genes are TRBV25-1 and TRBJ1-5, with 8 bases lining up with TRBD1. The sequence was obtained from an adult with an advanced solid tumor such as melanoma, head and neck, liver or kidney cancer. Sequencing used CD4+ or CD8+ T cells sorted from blood, obtained in a trial of the OX40 agonist ivuxolimab. CDR3 sequence reads: CASSGQGTYQPQHF. The CDR3 region has the DNA TGTGCCAGCAGTGGACAGGGGACCTACCAGCCCCAGCATTTT.